A selection of T cell receptor beta chains follows, all from one sample in a study of blood T cell repertoires in COVID-19. Assay used: immunoSEQ multiplex PCR; TCRdb lists only in-frame clones, some missing. The sample gives roughly 300,000 clones, 92% of which show up once; around 18% is in the top ten. The sample taken for sequencing was PBMCs or T cells enriched from blood (not recorded which). The receptors come from a woman in her 30s who had recovered from COVID-19. The CDR3 runs from the conserved cysteine through the conserved F or W. D genes are given only for firm matches.

j_call	v_call	d_call	cdr3_nt	cdr3_aa
TRBJ2-7	TRBV2	TRBD1	TGTGCCAGCAGTGGGGCAGGGGGATCCTACGAGCAGTACTTC	CASSGAGGSYEQYF
TRBJ2-3	TRBV27	TRBD2	TGTGCCAGCAGTTTAAGTAGGGCTAGCGGGGTTCGCACGCAGTATTTT	CASSLSRASGVRTQYF
TRBJ2-7	TRBV15	TRBD2	TGTGCCACTCGGGGGCTAGCGGGAAGGGGCGAGCAGTACTTC	CATRGLAGRGEQYF
TRBJ1-2	TRBV28	TRBD1	TGTGCCAGCAGCTCATGGGGACAGGGCAACTATGGCTACACCTTC	CASSSWGQGNYGYTF
TRBJ1-1	TRBV13	.	TGTGCCAGCAGCCTGATGAGGGAAGCTTTCTTT	CASSLMREAFF
TRBJ1-2	TRBV27	TRBD1	TGTGCCAGCAGTTCCCCGGGACAGGGGAGTCCTGGCTACACCTTC	CASSSPGQGSPGYTF
TRBJ2-3	TRBV29-1	.	TGCAGCGTTGGTGGACAGCAAGATACGCAGTATTTT	CSVGGQQDTQYF
TRBJ1-2	TRBV24-1	TRBD1	TGTGCCACCAGTGACCTGGTTCCCGGGACAGCCTTCTGTAACTATGGCTACACCTTC	CATSDLVPGTAFCNYGYTF
TRBJ1-1	TRBV5-1	.	TGCGCCAGCAGCCCCCTAGTGGACACTGAAGCTTTCTTT	CASSPLVDTEAFF
TRBJ2-7	TRBV24-1	.	TGTGCCACCAGTGACCCCGGGAAGGCCGAGCAGTACTTC	CATSDPGKAEQYF
TRBJ1-2	TRBV28	.	TGTGCCAGCAGCGGGACTTACGACTATGGCTACACCTTC	CASSGTYDYGYTF
TRBJ2-3	TRBV7-2	TRBD2	TGTGCCAGCAGCTTAGGGGCTAGCGGGAGATCGCCAGATACGCAGTATTTT	CASSLGASGRSPDTQYF
TRBJ2-2	TRBV6-5	.	TGTGCCAGCATGGGCCCCGGGGAGCTGTTTTTT	CASMGPGELFF
TRBJ1-2	TRBV6-2/TRBV6-3	TRBD1	TGTGCCAGCAGTTACGCCACAGGGGATGGCTACACCTTC	CASSYATGDGYTF
TRBJ2-3	TRBV7-3	.	TGTGCCAGCAGCCCCGGGTCCCGAGGGGATACGCAGTATTTT	CASSPGSRGDTQYF